The 28 T cell receptor beta chains reported below all come from one sample, sequenced in a study of regulatory T cells in long-lasting Graves disease. Specified time point: newly diagnosed GD, antithyroid drugs for less than 3 months. PBMCs were the source of the RNA used for TCR sequencing. Arm-PCR of CDR3 regions and iRepertoire HTBI primers were used to build TCR beta libraries. TCRdb redid the calling of the multiplex PCR reads with MiXCR, one entry per CDR3 protein. The sample yields approximately 560,000 distinct CDR3 sequences, 15% to 20% seen once. The same specimen was also included in a second study, on T cells in Graves' hyperthyroidism and ophthalmopathy.

The sample was peripheral blood mononuclear cells (PBMCs), taken at new diagnosis, from a patient treated with antithyroid drugs. The receptor set was obtained from a man younger than 35 with Graves disease.

This clonotype appeared a few times. V gene TRBV20-1 combines with J gene TRBJ1-3; TRBD1 agrees at 7 bases. This CDR3 is built from 13 residues. The germline V gene encodes CDR1 DFQATT and CDR2 SNEGSKA (reference sequence). The CDR3 region has the DNA TGCAGCGGATTGGACAGGTCTGGAAACACCATATATTTT. This sequence encodes CSGLDRSGNTIYF.

Many counts were recorded for this clonotype. The genes are TRBV20-1 and TRBJ2-3; 13 bases fit TRBD2. The CDR3 loop spans 17 amino acids. Losses at the gene ends were 5 bases for V and 3 bases for J; bases not matched to a gene: 11. Germline V gives CDR1 DFQATT, CDR2 SNEGSKA (reference sequence). The CDR3 DNA follows: TGCAGTGCTCGATCATTCCGGACTAGCGGGAGAACAGATACGCAGTATTTT. Residues: CSARSFRTSGRTDTQYF.

This clonotype was recorded at least ten times. This chain joins TRBV27 and TRBJ2-7, with 9 nucleotides matching TRBD1. V lost 4 bases and J lost 6; bases outside the gene matches: 7. This CDR3 region has 14 residues. The germline V gene has CDR1 MNHEY and CDR2 SMNVEV (reference sequence). DNA for the CDR3: TGTGCCAGCAGTTCCGGGACAGGGTGGACCGAGCAGTACTTC. This translates into CASSSGTGWTEQYF.

This clonotype came up a few times. V usage is TRBV20-1 and J usage is TRBJ2-1; D is perhaps TRBD2 (5 bases). Germline values: CDR1 DFQATT, CDR2 SNEGSKA (reference sequence). Trimming shortened V by 6 bases and J by 3 bases, and 12 bases separated the two germline ends. CDR3 length equals 13 residues. In DNA, the CDR3 is TGCAGTGCGAAACCCAGCGGCTACAATGAGCAGTTCTTC. Translation gives CSAKPSGYNEQFF.

The chain uses TRBV27 and TRBJ2-3; 11 bases match TRBD2. The assigned J gene may be wrong: the sequence end matches TRBJ2-5 better. CDR3 size: 15 residues. CDR1 and CDR2 from the germline V gene are MNHEY and SMNVEV (reference sequence). In DNA form, the CDR3 reads TGTGCCAGCAGTCCAAATAGCGGGAGGGGAGAGACCCAGTACTTC. This translates into CASSPNSGRGETQYF.

This chain uses TRBV20-1 with TRBJ1-5, with 7 positions matching TRBD1. Germline CDR1 and CDR2: DFQATT and SNEGSKA (reference sequence). The CDR3 is made up of 14 amino acids. V was clipped by 4 bases and J by 0 bases; unmatched bases: 3. The CDR3 is CSATPGGSNQPQHF. The CDR3 DNA is TGCAGTGCTACCCCAGGGGGTAGCAATCAGCCCCAGCATTTT.

This clonotype was detected ten times or more. The chain employs TRBV5-1 and TRBJ1-2; D perhaps matches TRBD1 (5 bases). The germline V and J ends were trimmed by 6 bases and 1 base, with 13 bases remaining between them. This CDR3 region has 14 residues. In germline, CDR1 is SGHRS, CDR2 YFSETQ. CDR3 sequence (DNA): TGCGCCAGCAACCCTTCCGGGGGTAACTATGGCTACACCTTC. It yields the protein CASNPSGGNYGYTF.

This clonotype was picked up many times. This chain links TRBV2 with TRBJ2-1; D is unresolved. Trimming took 6 bases from V and 0 from J, leaving 12 bases between them. CDR1 is SNHLY, CDR2 FYNNEI, per germline. The CDR3 covers 15 residues. Here the CDR3 reads CASSAEASSYNEQFF. The DNA for the CDR3 is TGTGCCAGCAGCGCAGAGGCTAGCTCCTACAATGAGCAGTTCTTC.

This clonotype showed up just a few times. The rearrangement joins TRBV20-1 to TRBJ2-7; TRBD2 matches at 9 bases. The CDR3 loop spans 15 amino acids. V trimming: 5 bases; J trimming: 2 bases; junction bases outside the gene matches: 10. Germline V gene data show CDR1 as DFQATT and CDR2 as SNEGSKA (reference sequence). CDR3 sequence (DNA): TGCAGTGCTGCCGGTTCGCTAGCGGGGCCCTACGAGCAGTACTTC. Translating it yields CSAAGSLAGPYEQYF.

This clonotype occurred many times. V and J are TRBV6-5 and TRBJ2-5; 11 bases are a match to TRBD2. The CDR3 spans 16 residues. V lost 0 bases to trimming and J lost 4 bases; unmatched junction nucleotides: 4. CDR1 is MNHEY, CDR2 SVGAGI, per germline. CDR3 sequence reads: CASSYSSGRAGETQYF. CDR3 sequence (DNA): TGTGCCAGCAGTTACTCTAGCGGGAGGGCCGGAGAGACCCAGTACTTC.

The table lists this clonotype with a few counts. The chain links TRBV6-1 to TRBJ1-6; D uncertain. Germline-derived CDR1 and CDR2 are MNHNS and SASEGT. Trimming shortened V by 3 bases and J by 7 bases, and 7 bases separated the two germline ends. CDR3 length: 13 residues. CDR3: CASSDRLNSPLHF. The CDR3 region has the DNA TGTGCCAGCAGTGATCGATTGAATTCACCCCTCCACTTT.

The gene calls are TRBV14 and TRBJ1-1; 7 bases match TRBD1. Germline CDR1 SGHDN, CDR2 FVKESK. The junction had 9 bases not matched to a gene; V was cut back by 6 bases and J by 2 bases. This CDR3 is 15 amino acids long. The CDR3 DNA reads TGTGCCAGCAGATCGGGACAGACAGCTAACACTGAAGCTTTCTTT. This translates into CASRSGQTANTEAFF.

V usage is TRBV3-1 and J usage is TRBJ2-3; tentatively, D is TRBD1 (6 bases). This CDR3 is 16 amino acids long. The V end was cut by 5 bases, the J end by 0 bases, with 15 bases between. Per germline, CDR1 LGHDT and CDR2 YNNKEL (reference sequence). Here the CDR3 DNA reads TGTGCCAGCAGCGCAAGGACAGCCTTTAGCACAGATACGCAGTATTTT. It translates to CASSARTAFSTDTQYF.

This clonotype was picked up many times. This chain uses TRBV6-2 or TRBV6-3 with TRBJ2-7; perhaps TRBD2 as D (7 bases). CDR1 and CDR2 from the germline V gene are MNHEY and SVGEGT. The germline V and J ends were trimmed by 8 bases and 0 bases, with 17 bases remaining between them. There are 15 residues in the CDR3. The CDR3 nucleotides read TGTGCCAGCCAGCCCGAGGGGGGGAGCTCCTACGAGCAGTACTTC. Translating gives CASQPEGGSSYEQYF.

This rearrangement joins TRBV30 to TRBJ2-5; possible D gene TRBD2, 5 bases. Germline V lookup: CDR1 GTSNPN, CDR2 SVGIG (reference sequence). This CDR3 region has 13 residues. Deletions cut 0 bases from V and 5 bases from J, with 10 bases between. CDR3 loop: CAWSVREPETQYF. The CDR3 nucleotides read TGTGCCTGGAGTGTAAGGGAGCCCGAGACCCAGTACTTC.

In its sample, this clonotype was seen many times. This chain joins TRBV7-8 and TRBJ2-3, with D perhaps TRBD1 (5 bases). This CDR3 has 15 residues. Deletions cut 2 bases from V and 1 base from J, with 10 bases between. CDR1 is SGHVS and CDR2 is FQNEAQ in the germline V gene. The DNA of the CDR3 is TGTGCCAGCAGCTTACAGGGATTAGGCACAGATACGCAGTATTTT. It is translated as CASSLQGLGTDTQYF. The full variable domain, completed using reference TRBV7-8 and TRBJ2-3, is GAGVSQSPRYKVAKRGQDVALRCDPISGHVSLFWYQQALGQGPEFLTYFQNEAQLDKSGLPSDRFFAERPEGSVSTLKIQRTQQEDSAVYLCASSLQGLGTDTQYFGPGTRLTVL.

CDR3 region: CASSVGPREQETQYF. The CDR3 nucleotides are TGTGCCAGCAGCGTCGGTCCGCGGGAGCAAGAGACCCAGTACTTC. This chain joins TRBV9 and TRBJ2-5; TRBD2 agrees at 7 bases. Germline-derived CDR1 and CDR2 are SGDLS and YYNGEE. CDR3 size: 15 residues. The V gene end was trimmed by 2 bases and the J gene end by 2 bases; junction bases not matched to a gene: 6.

The chain links TRBV12-5 to TRBJ2-7; a weak D match, TRBD2 (5 bases). The J call may be wrong; the DNA end is better matched by TRBJ2-3. CDR1 and CDR2 from the germline V gene are LGHNT and FRNRAP. CDR3 length: 14 amino acids. The CDR3 DNA reads as TGTGCTAGTGGTTTGACCCCGGGGACAGATACGCAGTATTTT. Residues: CASGLTPGTDTQYF.

The table lists this clonotype with many counts. This chain uses TRBV6-1 with TRBJ2-7; no reliable D call. Per germline, CDR1 MNHNS and CDR2 SASEGT. This CDR3 has 17 amino acids. V lost 0 bases to trimming and J lost 2 bases, with 17 bases between them. This CDR3 is CASSEASHSTITYEQYF. CDR3 nucleotides: TGTGCCAGCAGTGAAGCGTCCCACTCTACTATAACCTACGAGCAGTACTTC.

The rearrangement joins TRBV5-6 to TRBJ2-3, with a possible D match to TRBD1 (5 bases). CDR3 size: 15 residues. Trimming took off 1 base at V and 2 bases at J, with 11 bases between the two ends. Germline CDR1 SGHDT, CDR2 YYEEEE. The CDR3 coding sequence is TGTGCCAGCAGCTTGTCCCAGGGCCTCACAGATACGCAGTATTTT. This encodes CASSLSQGLTDTQYF. Supplemented by reference TRBV5-6 and TRBJ2-3, the full variable domain reads DAGVTQSPTHLIKTRGQQVTLRCSPKSGHDTVSWYQQALGQGPQFIFQYYEEEERQRGNFPDRFSGHQFPNYSSELNVNALLLGDSALYLCASSLSQGLTDTQYFGPGTRLTVL.

This clonotype was picked up many times. The chain links TRBV5-6 to TRBJ1-1; no clear D gene. Germline lookup yields CDR1 SGHDT and CDR2 YYEEEE. The CDR3 length is 14 residues. Trimming took off 0 bases at V and 1 base at J, with 7 bases between the two ends. CDR3 DNA sequence: TGTGCCAGCAGCTTGGAGAGCAAGAACACTGAAGCTTTCTTT. Amino acids: CASSLESKNTEAFF.

This chain joins TRBV9 and TRBJ2-5; 11 bases align to TRBD1. CDR3 length equals 16 residues. Germline CDR1 reads SGDLS; CDR2 reads YYNGEE. With V trimmed by 4 bases and J by 4 bases, 9 bases remained unmatched. The CDR3 here is CASSSRGGTGGETQYF. CDR3 nucleotides: TGTGCCAGCAGCTCCAGGGGGGGGACAGGGGGAGAGACCCAGTACTTC.

V gene TRBV28 combines with J gene TRBJ1-5; D unclear. This CDR3 spans 16 amino acids. The ends were cut back, 2 bases at V and 1 base at J, with 12 bases in the middle. Germline lookup yields CDR1 MDHEN and CDR2 SYDVKM. The CDR3 region is CASSLVGHGSNQPQHF. The CDR3 DNA follows: TGTGCCAGCAGTTTAGTAGGTCATGGCAGCAATCAGCCCCAGCATTTT.

This clonotype was counted ten times or more. This chain uses TRBV30 with TRBJ1-1, with D uncertain. This CDR3 has 12 amino acids. The germline gives CDR1 GTSNPN, CDR2 SVGIG (reference sequence). The ends were cut back, 2 bases at V and 3 bases at J, with 7 bases in the middle. CDR3 nucleotide sequence: TGTGCCTGGAGTCCGCGTGACACTGAAGCTTTCTTT. It codes for CAWSPRDTEAFF.

This clonotype was detected only a few times. The V gene is TRBV5-1, the J gene TRBJ2-3; 14 nucleotides align to TRBD2. Looked up from germline, CDR1 is SGHRS and CDR2 is YFSETQ. The CDR3 contains 17 residues. V trimming: 4 bases; J trimming: 9 bases; junction bases outside the gene matches: 13. The DNA of the CDR3 is TGCGCCAGCAGCCTACGCGGGGGACTAGCGGGAGACGGGACGCAGTATTTT. This translates into CASSLRGGLAGDGTQYF.

Many counts were recorded for this clonotype. This sequence joins TRBV27 and TRBJ2-2; possible D gene TRBD2, 6 bases. Trimming removed 7 bases at V and 4 bases at J, with 19 bases between. CDR1 is MNHEY and CDR2 is SMNVEV in the germline V gene (reference sequence). The CDR3 is 16 amino acids. The CDR3 coding sequence is TGTGCCAGCACTAAGGGAGCGGCCGGGGGCACCGGGGAGCTGTTTTTT. Translating it yields CASTKGAAGGTGELFF.

In this sample, this clonotype turned up many times. The chain recombines TRBV6-2 or TRBV6-3 with TRBJ2-3; D gene ambiguous. V lost 1 base and J 1 base, leaving 6 bases between the germline ends. The CDR3 runs to 14 residues. Germline CDR1 is MNHEY and CDR2 is SVGEGT. CDR3 in DNA: TGTGCCAGCAGTTACTTGGGCGGCACAGATACGCAGTATTTT. Translation gives CASSYLGGTDTQYF.

This clonotype appeared many times. This chain joins TRBV2 and TRBJ2-1, with 8 bases lining up with TRBD2. Trimming removed 2 bases from V and 3 bases from J; junction bases left unmatched: 3. The CDR3 runs to 15 residues. Germline V gene data show CDR1 as SNHLY and CDR2 as FYNNEI. In DNA, the CDR3 is TGTGCCAGCAGTGAACTAGCGGGCAACTACAATGAGCAGTTCTTC. Encoded protein: CASSELAGNYNEQFF.